The clone carrying this TCR beta chain was observed many times. The investigators amplified TCR beta CDR3 regions from RNA transcripts. Primed by the HTBI set, a first-round RT-PCR was run on the TCR CDR3. MiXCR, run by TCRdb on the multiplex PCR reads, gives a single entry per CDR3 protein. The table has about 560,000 distinct CDR3 sequences, roughly a sixth seen once. The data were taken from a study of T cells in Graves' hyperthyroidism and ophthalmopathy. The CDR3 covers 15 residues. CDR1 and CDR2 from the germline V gene are SGHNT and YENEEA. Trimming left V 4 bases short and J 6 bases short, with 16 bases between.

Source material: blood. The rearrangement links TRBV11-3 to TRBJ2-1; D is unresolved. The source of this sequence is a woman between 18 and 29 years old with Graves' hyperthyroidism. CDR3 bases: TGTGCCAGCAGCTCCTTAGCCCAGGCCTTCAATGAGCAGTTCTTC. The encoded protein is CASSSLAQAFNEQFF.